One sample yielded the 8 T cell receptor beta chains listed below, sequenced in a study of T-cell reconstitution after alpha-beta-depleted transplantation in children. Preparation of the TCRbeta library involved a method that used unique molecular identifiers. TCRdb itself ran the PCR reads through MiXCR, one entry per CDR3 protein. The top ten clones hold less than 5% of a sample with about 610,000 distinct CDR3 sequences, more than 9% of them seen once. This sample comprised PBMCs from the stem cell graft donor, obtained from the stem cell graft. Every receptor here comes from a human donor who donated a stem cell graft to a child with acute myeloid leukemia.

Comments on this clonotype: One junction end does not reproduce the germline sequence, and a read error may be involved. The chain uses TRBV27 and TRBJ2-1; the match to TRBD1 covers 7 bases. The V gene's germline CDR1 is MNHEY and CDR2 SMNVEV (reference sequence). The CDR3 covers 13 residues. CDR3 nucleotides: TGTGCCAGCAGTTTAGGGACAGCCAATAAGCAGTTCTTC. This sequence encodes CASSLGTANKQFF.

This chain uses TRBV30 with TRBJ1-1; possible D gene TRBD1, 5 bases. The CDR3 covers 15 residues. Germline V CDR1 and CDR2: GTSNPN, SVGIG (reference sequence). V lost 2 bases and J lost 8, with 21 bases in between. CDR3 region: CAWSHPGRMGTEAFF. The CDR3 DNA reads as TGTGCCTGGAGTCACCCCGGAAGGATGGGGACCGAAGCTTTCTTT.

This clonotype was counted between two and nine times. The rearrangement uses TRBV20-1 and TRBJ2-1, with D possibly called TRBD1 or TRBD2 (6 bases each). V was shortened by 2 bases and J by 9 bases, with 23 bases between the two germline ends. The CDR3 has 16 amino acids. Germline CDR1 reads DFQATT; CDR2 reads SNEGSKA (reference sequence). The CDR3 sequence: CSARSTGTRRGGEQFF. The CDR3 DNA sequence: TGCAGTGCTAGATCAACCGGGACTCGAAGAGGGGGTGAGCAGTTCTTC.

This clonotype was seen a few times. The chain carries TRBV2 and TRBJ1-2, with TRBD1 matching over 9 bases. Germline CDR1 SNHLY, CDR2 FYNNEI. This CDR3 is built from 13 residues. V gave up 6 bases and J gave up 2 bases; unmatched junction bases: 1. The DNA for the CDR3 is TGTGCCAGCAGGGGACAGGGCAACTATGGCTACACCTTC. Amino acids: CASRGQGNYGYTF.

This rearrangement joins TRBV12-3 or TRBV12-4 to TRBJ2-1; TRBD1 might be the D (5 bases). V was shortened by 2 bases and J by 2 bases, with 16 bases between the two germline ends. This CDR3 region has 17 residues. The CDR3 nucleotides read TGTGCCAGCAGTTTAATCATGGGGCAGGGAACCTACAATGAGCAGTTCTTC. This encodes CASSLIMGQGTYNEQFF.

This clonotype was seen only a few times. The DNA for the CDR3 is TGCAGTGCCTTCTTCGGGCCCACGGGCCGGTCTGAAGCTTTCTTT. Translation gives CSAFFGPTGRSEAFF. V gene TRBV20-1 combines with J gene TRBJ1-1; no firm D call. This CDR3 has 15 residues. Per the germline V gene, CDR1 is DFQATT and CDR2 is SNEGSKA (reference sequence). V lost 6 bases, J lost 6 bases, and 23 bases lay in between.

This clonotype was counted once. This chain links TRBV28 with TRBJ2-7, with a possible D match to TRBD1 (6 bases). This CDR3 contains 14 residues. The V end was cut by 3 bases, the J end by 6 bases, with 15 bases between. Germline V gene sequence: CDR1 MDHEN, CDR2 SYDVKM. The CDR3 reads CASSFGGSRREQYF. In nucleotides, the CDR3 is TGTGCCAGCAGTTTTGGGGGCAGCAGGCGCGAGCAGTACTTC.

CDR3: CASSDSNRGIWGYTF. As DNA, the CDR3 is TGTGCCAGCAGTGACTCCAACAGGGGGATATGGGGCTACACCTTC. The rearrangement joins TRBV28 to TRBJ1-2; 8 bases are a match to TRBD1. Per germline, CDR1 MDHEN and CDR2 SYDVKM. The CDR3 sequence is 15 residues long. With 5 bases clipped from V and 8 bases from J, the junction kept 13 bases outside the gene matches.